The 10 T cell receptor beta chains below were found in one sample sequenced in a study of T cell repertoires in cytomegalovirus infection. One entry per CDR3 protein, called by TCRdb with MiXCR from the reads. The table shows some 300,000 distinct CDR3 sequences, with roughly 13% occurring only once. The sample consisted of PBMCs. The source of these receptors is a human donor in good health (CMV status not recorded). Some clones in this sample may be carry-over from other donors' samples.

V gene TRBV4-1 combines with J gene TRBJ2-5; TRBD2 matches at 9 bases. Germline CDR1 MGHRA, CDR2 YSYEKL. Trimming took 2 bases from V and 5 from J; bases not matched to a gene: 9. This CDR3 comprises 16 residues. As DNA, the CDR3 is TGCGCCAGCAGCCAATCCGGGACTAGCTCTTGGGAGACCCAGTACTTC. Translating it yields CASSQSGTSSWETQYF.

This clonotype was observed at least ten times. The gene calls are TRBV4-1 and TRBJ1-3; D call uncertain. V was pared by 4 bases and J by 3 bases, with 13 bases between. The germline gives CDR1 MGHRA, CDR2 YSYEKL. The CDR3 runs to 15 residues. Written as DNA, the CDR3 is TGCGCCAGCAGCCTAAGTGCAGGTCTTGGAAACACCATATATTTT. Its protein product is CASSLSAGLGNTIYF.

This clonotype was seen at least ten times. The chain recombines TRBV6-2 or TRBV6-3 with TRBJ2-2, with unresolved D. Germline V gene data show CDR1 as MNHEY and CDR2 as SVGEGT. V was trimmed by 4 bases and J by 0 bases, leaving 9 bases between them. This CDR3 comprises 15 residues. CDR3 in amino acids: CASSSVRTNTGELFF. The DNA for the CDR3 is TGTGCCAGCAGTTCGGTTAGGACGAACACCGGGGAGCTGTTTTTT.

The V gene is TRBV20-1, the J gene TRBJ2-7; TRBD2 might be the D (6 bases). CDR1 and CDR2 (germline): DFQATT, SNEGSKA (reference sequence). V was pared by 2 bases and J by 3 bases, with 11 bases between. There are 13 residues in the CDR3. The CDR3 is CSARPAGLYEQYF. For the CDR3, the DNA is TGCAGTGCTAGACCGGCGGGGCTCTACGAGCAGTACTTC.

Remarks on this clonotype: Since a much larger clone is just one base distant, this may be a read error. This chain links TRBV28 with TRBJ1-2; maybe TRBD1 (6 bases). This CDR3 has 15 residues. The germline CDR1 and CDR2 sequences are MDHEN and SYDVKM. The CDR3 DNA reads TGTGCCAGCAGTTCCCCCTTCGGGACACGGGGCGGCTACAGCTTC. This encodes CASSSPFGTRGGYSF.

This clonotype was seen a handful of times. The chain uses TRBV4-3 and TRBJ2-3; TRBD2 is a possible D gene (5 bases). The CDR3 runs 14 residues. V was clipped by 1 base and J by 5 bases, with 10 bases between them. The germline CDR1 and CDR2 sequences are LGHNA and YSLEER. The CDR3 DNA reads TGCGCCAGCAGCCAAGGGGCAGAGGGAGATACGCAGTATTTT. This sequence encodes CASSQGAEGDTQYF.

The V gene is TRBV5-6, the J gene TRBJ2-2; D ambiguous. Germline V lookup: CDR1 SGHDT, CDR2 YYEEEE. The CDR3 consists of 13 residues. Deletions cut 3 bases from V and 2 bases from J, with 5 bases between. CDR3 residues: CASSSDNTGELFF. CDR3 bases: TGTGCCAGCAGCTCCGATAACACCGGGGAGCTGTTTTTT. The complete variable domain, with remaining parts taken from reference TRBV5-6 and TRBJ2-2, reads DAGVTQSPTHLIKTRGQQVTLRCSPKSGHDTVSWYQQALGQGPQFIFQYYEEEERQRGNFPDRFSGHQFPNYSSELNVNALLLGDSALYLCASSSDNTGELFFGEGSRLTVL.

The chain couples TRBV28 to TRBJ1-3; D unclear. The CDR3 has 14 residues. Trimming took 6 bases from V and 0 from J, leaving 9 bases between them. Germline CDR1 MDHEN, CDR2 SYDVKM. CDR3 in amino acids: CASRPFISGNTIYF. CDR3 sequence (DNA): TGTGCCAGCAGACCGTTCATCTCTGGAAACACCATATATTTT.

The chain has TRBV5-4 and TRBJ2-2; D call uncertain. The ends were cut back, 4 bases at V and 4 bases at J, with 11 bases in the middle. CDR1 and CDR2 (germline): SGHNT, YYREEE (reference sequence). This CDR3 contains 14 residues. The CDR3 protein is CASSPTPFTGELFF. The CDR3 DNA sequence: TGTGCCAGCAGCCCGACCCCTTTCACCGGGGAGCTGTTTTTT.

This chain uses TRBV6-6 with TRBJ1-6, with no clear D. The CDR3 is made up of 13 amino acids. Per the germline V gene, CDR1 is MNHNY and CDR2 is SVGAGI (reference sequence). Trimming took 4 bases from V and 7 from J, leaving 8 bases between them. CDR3 sequence: CASSSAGNSPLHF. CDR3 DNA: TGTGCCAGCAGTTCCGCGGGGAATTCACCCCTCCACTTT.